What follows are 18 T cell receptor beta chains derived from one specimen sequenced in a study of response to subunit inactivated influenza vaccine. TCRdb fed the RT-PCR reads into MiXCR, producing one record per CDR3 protein. This table has under 550,000 distinct CDR3 sequences, less than 7.5% appearing once. Sequenced material: PBMCs from blood, taken 23 to 25 months after vaccination. These receptor sequences come from a man between 50 and 75 years old who received an inactivated influenza vaccine.

This clonotype was detected many times. This CDR3 is CSVARGQGEQFF. The CDR3 nucleotides read TGCAGCGTTGCCAGGGGGCAAGGTGAGCAGTTCTTC. The chain recombines TRBV29-1 with TRBJ2-1; 8 nucleotides agree with TRBD1. The V gene end was trimmed by 4 bases and the J gene end by 9 bases; junction bases not matched to a gene: 5. The CDR3 sequence is 12 residues long. From germline, CDR1 is SQVTM and CDR2 ANQGSEA.

The chain carries TRBV14 and TRBJ2-7; TRBD1 aligns across 9 bases. Germline CDR1 SGHDN, CDR2 FVKESK. With V trimmed by 0 bases and J by 4 bases, 7 bases remained unmatched. This CDR3 region has 16 residues. The CDR3 DNA sequence: TGTGCCAGCAGCCAAGACTGGGGACAGGGCCTTTACGAGCAGTACTTC. Translated: CASSQDWGQGLYEQYF.

In its sample, this clonotype was seen a few times. The chain uses TRBV7-2 and TRBJ2-7; D is perhaps TRBD1 or TRBD2 (5 bases each). The germline V gene has CDR1 SGHTA and CDR2 FQGNSA. The CDR3 has 14 amino acids. V lost 5 bases, J lost 2 bases, and 13 bases lay in between. CDR3 sequence reads: CASSNRGAPYEQYF. For the CDR3, the DNA is TGTGCCAGCAGCAACCGAGGGGCCCCCTACGAGCAGTACTTC.

This clonotype was seen ten or more times. The V call is TRBV6-2 or TRBV6-3, the J call TRBJ2-1; D perhaps matches TRBD2 (5 bases). With 2 bases removed from V and 6 bases from J, the gap between germline ends came to 8 bases. Germline lookup yields CDR1 MNHEY and CDR2 SVGEGT. The CDR3 consists of 13 residues. The CDR3 sequence is CASSYQRPNEQFF. The CDR3 nucleotides read TGTGCCAGCAGTTACCAGCGGCCCAATGAGCAGTTCTTC.

In this sample, this clonotype turned up a few times. The chain links TRBV6-1 to TRBJ2-1; D might be TRBD1 (5 bases). The CDR3 covers 15 residues. CDR1 and CDR2 from the germline V gene are MNHNS and SASEGT. V lost 6 bases, J lost 8 bases, and 20 bases lay in between. CDR3 bases: TGTGCCAGCAGCCATCCTAGGGGAAATAACGATGAGCAGTTCTTC. Its protein product is CASSHPRGNNDEQFF.

At least ten counts were recorded for this clonotype. This chain joins TRBV4-3 and TRBJ2-2; D gene uncertain. The CDR3 is 15 amino acids. Germline V CDR1 and CDR2: LGHNA, YSLEER. The V end lost 1 base, the J end lost 1 base, and 7 bases lay between the germline ends. The CDR3 region is CASSQATVNTGELFF. CDR3 in DNA: TGCGCCAGCAGCCAAGCCACGGTGAACACCGGGGAGCTGTTTTTT.

This clonotype was recorded many times. The rearrangement links TRBV9 to TRBJ1-2; unclear D gene. V dropped 0 bases and J dropped 4 bases, with 13 bases sitting between them. Germline V lookup: CDR1 SGDLS, CDR2 YYNGEE. This CDR3 contains 15 residues. Written as DNA, the CDR3 is TGTGCCAGCAGCGTAGGGGCAGGCCGGATCTATGGCTACACCTTC. This translates into CASSVGAGRIYGYTF.

V usage is TRBV7-8 and J usage is TRBJ2-3; 7 bases are shared with TRBD2. Trimming at V came to 0 bases and at J to 2 bases, leaving 2 bases not matched to a gene. CDR3 length equals 15 residues. The V gene's germline CDR1 is SGHVS and CDR2 FQNEAQ. The CDR3 loop reads CASSLAGLYTDTQYF. CDR3 sequence (DNA): TGTGCCAGCAGCTTAGCGGGACTATACACAGATACGCAGTATTTT.

The CDR3 DNA follows: TGCAGTGCTAGGGGACAGGGCAATTCACCCCTCCACTTT. It encodes CSARGQGNSPLHF. V is TRBV20-1 and J is TRBJ1-6; TRBD1 matches at 9 bases. Germline values: CDR1 DFQATT, CDR2 SNEGSKA (reference sequence). With 3 bases clipped from V and 7 bases from J, the junction kept 1 base outside the gene matches. CDR3 length: 13 amino acids.

This clonotype was counted at least ten times. The rearrangement joins TRBV12-3 or TRBV12-4 to TRBJ2-2; no firm D call. V was trimmed by 2 bases and J by 6 bases, leaving 4 bases between them. This CDR3 is 12 amino acids long. The CDR3 sequence is CASSLIPGELFF. Written as DNA, the CDR3 is TGTGCCAGCAGTTTAATCCCCGGGGAGCTGTTTTTT.

V is TRBV6-5 and J is TRBJ1-4, with a possible D match to TRBD1 (5 bases). Germline values: CDR1 MNHEY, CDR2 SVGAGI. Trimming removed 1 base from V and 3 bases from J, with 6 bases in between. There are 14 residues in the CDR3. CDR3 in amino acids: CASSYLGANEKLFF. The CDR3 nucleotides are TGTGCCAGCAGTTACTTGGGGGCTAATGAAAAACTGTTTTTT.

This clonotype was seen many times. This sequence joins TRBV5-1 and TRBJ2-3; 8 bases are shared with TRBD1. V was pared by 5 bases and J by 1 base, with 9 bases of the junction left unmatched. The germline V gene encodes CDR1 SGHRS and CDR2 YFSETQ. The CDR3 consists of 16 residues. In DNA, the CDR3 is TGCGCCAGCAGAGACCGACAGGGGAGTGGCACAGATACGCAGTATTTT. Its translation: CASRDRQGSGTDTQYF.

This clonotype was counted between two and nine times. This chain connects TRBV11-2 to TRBJ2-2; TRBD2 matches at 9 bases. This CDR3 region has 18 residues. Losses at the gene ends were 4 bases for V and 6 bases for J; bases not matched to a gene: 15. Germline V gene data show CDR1 as SGHAT and CDR2 as FQNNGV. The chain's CDR3 is CASSSLLRGSGGAGELFF. The CDR3 DNA sequence: TGTGCCAGCAGCTCACTGTTGCGCGGTAGCGGGGGTGCCGGGGAGCTGTTTTTT.

This clonotype was observed a handful of times. The chain links TRBV3-1 to TRBJ2-1; a weak D match, TRBD2 (6 bases). The germline CDR1 and CDR2 sequences are LGHDT and YNNKEL (reference sequence). The CDR3 consists of 16 residues. V was trimmed by 2 bases and J by 0 bases, leaving 11 bases between them. The CDR3 is CASSQQTRSSYNEQFF. The DNA for the CDR3 is TGTGCCAGCAGCCAACAGACTAGGAGCTCCTACAATGAGCAGTTCTTC.

This clonotype was detected ten times or more. The chain couples TRBV20-1 to TRBJ1-1; D remains ambiguous. With 0 bases removed from V and 2 bases from J, the gap between germline ends came to 10 bases. From germline, CDR1 is DFQATT and CDR2 SNEGSKA (reference sequence). This CDR3 spans 14 amino acids. The CDR3 loop is CSARELGPNTEAFF. The CDR3 region has the DNA TGCAGTGCTAGAGAGTTGGGTCCTAACACTGAAGCTTTCTTT.

This clonotype has at least ten counts. The chain combines TRBV5-4 with TRBJ1-5; TRBD1 is a possible D gene (6 bases). This CDR3 is 13 amino acids long. The V gene's germline CDR1 is SGHNT and CDR2 YYREEE (reference sequence). V gave up 3 bases and J gave up 7 bases, with 11 bases separating them. This CDR3 reads CASSSQGEQPQHF. CDR3 bases: TGTGCCAGCAGCTCACAGGGCGAGCAGCCCCAGCATTTT.

In its sample, this clonotype was seen a few times. The V gene is TRBV20-1, the J gene TRBJ1-5; a weak D match, TRBD1 (6 bases). The germline gives CDR1 DFQATT, CDR2 SNEGSKA (reference sequence). Trimming pared 0 bases from V and 6 bases from J, leaving 6 bases between. The CDR3 runs to 12 residues. CDR3 bases: TGCAGTGCTAGAGAACAGGGTCAGCCCCAGCATTTT. The encoded protein is CSAREQGQPQHF.

This clonotype was seen ten or more times. The chain combines TRBV7-6 with TRBJ2-5, with D unclear. Germline CDR1 and CDR2: SGHVS and FNYEAQ. This CDR3 region has 13 residues. V shed 5 bases and J shed 5 bases, with 12 bases lying between them. The CDR3 protein is CASSLGTVETQYF. The CDR3 DNA reads as TGTGCCAGCAGCCTGGGAACGGTTGAGACCCAGTACTTC. Complete variable domain (other parts from reference TRBV7-6 and TRBJ2-5): GAGVSQSPRYKVTKRGQDVALRCDPISGHVSLYWYRQALGQGPEFLTYFNYEAQQDKSGLPNDRFSAERPEGSISTLTIQRTEQRDSAMYRCASSLGTVETQYFGPGTRLLVL.